The present T cell receptor beta chain was sequenced within a study of blood T cells in healthy people across ages. Study as a whole: T cells yielded about one barcoded beta molecule per two cells through template switching.

A second about 6 to 12 cycle PCR used barcoded and J-beta primers. Carrying 12 random nucleotides, a template-switch adaptor labeled each individual cDNA molecule. MiXCR, run by TCRdb on the 5' RACE reads, gives a single entry per CDR3 protein. The data contain more than 900,000 distinct CDR3 sequences, approximately 32% of them seen just once; the ten biggest clones take up 10%. As concerns this clonotype: Its antigen is not identified.

Study-level points and caveats: CMV status of donors was not determined, possibly confounding expanded clonotype changes.

These same records also appear under a second study, on T cells of mothers and their children. That source notes: Among related mother-child pairs, overlap was slightly higher than in unrelated pairs, though not significantly.

The TCR sequence derives from a middle-aged woman in good health. The sequencing input was blood.

CDR3 coding DNA: TGTGCCAGCAGCCAAGACAGGGGACCTAAATACGAGCAGTACTTC. It yields the protein CASSQDRGPKYEQYF. The rearrangement uses TRBV3-1 and TRBJ2-7; maybe TRBD1 (6 bases). Germline V lookup: CDR1 LGHDT, CDR2 YNNKEL (reference sequence). The length of the CDR3 is 15 residues. The ends were cut back, 0 bases at V and 4 bases at J, with 13 bases in the middle.